This T cell receptor (beta chain) was sequenced during a study of early T cells in non-severe SARS-CoV-2 infection. Germline V gives CDR1 ENHRY, CDR2 SYGVKD. The CDR3 has 14 residues. Trimming pared 11 bases from V and 0 bases from J, leaving 16 bases between. Each single cDNA molecule received a unique molecular identifier. TCRdb reprocessed the 5' RACE reads with MiXCR, giving one entry per CDR3 protein. The table lists roughly 47,000 distinct CDR3 sequences, 23% of them singletons, with approximately 4.5% in the top ten. This clonotype was recorded a few times. This sequence joins TRBV10-3 and TRBJ1-2, with a weak D call TRBD1 (5 bases). Sequencing used whole blood, obtained at baseline. The TCR was taken from an adult who was a healthcare worker with PCR-confirmed SARS-CoV-2 infection or an uninfected control (not recorded which). DNA of the CDR3: TGTGCCTACCACACAGGCCTAGCTAACTATGGCTACACCTTC. Translation: CAYHTGLANYGYTF.